This T cell receptor (beta chain) was sequenced during a study of cytomegalovirus exposure and HLA in healthy donors. The PCR used 60 Vbeta and 13 Jbeta primers. The method was immunoSEQ multiplex PCR; TCRdb's version includes in-frame clones alone and lacks a portion of them. The profile covers 70,000 or so clones, with roughly 85% appearing a single time and roughly 2% taken by the ten largest. This clone was detected only once. The CDR3 extends over 16 amino acids. The germline V gene has CDR1 LGHNA and CDR2 YNFKEQ. Trimming removed 0 bases at V and 4 bases at J, with 15 bases between. The gene calls are TRBV4-2 and TRBJ1-2; D gene ambiguous. This clonotype originated in a woman in her 30s in good health and CMV-seronegative. The sequenced sample was PBMCs. In nucleotides, the CDR3 is TGTGCCAGCAGCCAAGAGTCGAGGGTAGAGGGCTATGGCTACACCTTC. It specifies CASSQESRVEGYGYTF.